A selection of T cell receptor beta chains follows, all from one sample in a study of shared clonotypes between healthy human individuals. Produced via immunoSEQ multiplex PCR; TCRdb's table is partial and in-frame only. This table has fewer than 3 million clones, roughly 90% appearing once. Sequenced input: naive CD4+ T cells from PBMCs. These receptors all come from a man aged 18 to 30 in good health. Some clones in this sample may be carry-over from other donors' samples. Each CDR3 is given with its conserved first and last residue. The D gene is left open where the match is weak. A clone size is listed for some rows: how often the clone was seen (once, few, many), or a class if it is expanded.

j_gene	d_gene	v_gene	abundance	CDR3aa	CDR3nt
TRBJ1-4	TRBD1	TRBV7-2	once	CASSPGTGLNEKLFF	TGTGCCAGCAGCCCGGGGACAGGTCTTAATGAAAAACTGTTTTTT
TRBJ2-5	TRBD1	TRBV18	NA	CASSPPTGQGDF	TGTGCCAGCTCACCACCGACGGGACAGGGTGACTTC
TRBJ1-3	NA	TRBV30	NA	CAWIDIGNTIYF	TGTGCCTGGATAGACATAGGAAACACCATATATTTT
TRBJ2-7	TRBD1	TRBV7-8	NA	CASSFGQGSYYEQYF	TGTGCCAGCAGCTTTGGACAGGGGTCTTACTACGAGCAGTACTTC
TRBJ1-1	NA	TRBV5-1	NA	CASSSGTANTEAFF	TGCGCCAGCAGCTCGGGGACGGCGAACACTGAAGCTTTCTTT
TRBJ2-1	NA	TRBV6-5	NA	CASSYSPPNEQFF	TGTGCCAGCAGTTACTCCCCACCCAATGAGCAGTTCTTC
TRBJ2-5	TRBD2	TRBV9	NA	CASGRGLAGPQETQYF	TGTGCCAGCGGCCGAGGGCTAGCGGGACCTCAAGAGACCCAGTACTTC
TRBJ2-5	NA	TRBV29-1	NA	CSVLGPAGGGQETQYF	TGCAGCGTCCTCGGTCCGGCAGGGGGAGGGCAAGAGACCCAGTACTTC
TRBJ2-7	NA	TRBV4-3	NA	CASSLDPRGASYEQYF	TGCGCCAGCAGCCTAGACCCAAGGGGGGCCTCTTACGAGCAGTACTTC
TRBJ2-5	NA	TRBV10-3	NA	CAISVESQETQYF	TGTGCCATCAGTGTGGAGAGCCAAGAGACCCAGTACTTC
TRBJ1-2	TRBD1	TRBV6-6	NA	CASSWTGDRGYTF	TGTGCCAGCAGTTGGACAGGAGATCGTGGCTACACCTTC
TRBJ1-6	NA	TRBV2	NA	CASSLQRPGDSPLHF	TGTGCCAGCAGCCTCCAGCGGCCTGGGGATTCACCCCTCCACTTT
TRBJ1-5	NA	TRBV6-1	NA	CASRTQGYSNQPQHF	TGTGCCAGCAGGACTCAGGGCTATAGCAATCAGCCCCAGCATTTT
TRBJ2-2	NA	TRBV18	NA	CASSRLTGSRTGELFF	TGTGCCAGCTCACGCTTAACAGGGTCGAGGACCGGGGAGCTGTTTTTT
TRBJ2-7	TRBD2	TRBV25-1	NA	CASSDTGEGGEQYF	TGTGCCAGCAGTGATACTGGGGAGGGTGGTGAGCAGTACTTC
TRBJ1-5	NA	TRBV10-2	NA	CASSWEGNQPQHF	TGCGCCAGCAGTTGGGAAGGTAATCAGCCCCAGCATTTT
TRBJ2-7	TRBD1	TRBV5-1	NA	CASSVWDRENEQYF	TGCGCCAGCAGCGTTTGGGACAGGGAAAACGAGCAGTACTTC